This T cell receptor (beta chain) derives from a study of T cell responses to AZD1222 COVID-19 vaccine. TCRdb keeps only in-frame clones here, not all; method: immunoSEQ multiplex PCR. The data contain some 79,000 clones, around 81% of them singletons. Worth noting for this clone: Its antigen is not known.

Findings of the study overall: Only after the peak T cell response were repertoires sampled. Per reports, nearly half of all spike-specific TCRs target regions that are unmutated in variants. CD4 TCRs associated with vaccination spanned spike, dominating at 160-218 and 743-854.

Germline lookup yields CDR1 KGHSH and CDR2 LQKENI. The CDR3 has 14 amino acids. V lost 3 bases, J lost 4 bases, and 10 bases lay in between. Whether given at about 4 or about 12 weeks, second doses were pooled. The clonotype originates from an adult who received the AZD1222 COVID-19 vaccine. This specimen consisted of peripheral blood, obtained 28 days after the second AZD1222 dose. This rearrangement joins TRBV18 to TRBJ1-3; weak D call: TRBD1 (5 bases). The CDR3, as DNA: TGTGCCAGCTCACCCGTCAGGGAAGGAAACACCATATATTTT. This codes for CASSPVREGNTIYF.